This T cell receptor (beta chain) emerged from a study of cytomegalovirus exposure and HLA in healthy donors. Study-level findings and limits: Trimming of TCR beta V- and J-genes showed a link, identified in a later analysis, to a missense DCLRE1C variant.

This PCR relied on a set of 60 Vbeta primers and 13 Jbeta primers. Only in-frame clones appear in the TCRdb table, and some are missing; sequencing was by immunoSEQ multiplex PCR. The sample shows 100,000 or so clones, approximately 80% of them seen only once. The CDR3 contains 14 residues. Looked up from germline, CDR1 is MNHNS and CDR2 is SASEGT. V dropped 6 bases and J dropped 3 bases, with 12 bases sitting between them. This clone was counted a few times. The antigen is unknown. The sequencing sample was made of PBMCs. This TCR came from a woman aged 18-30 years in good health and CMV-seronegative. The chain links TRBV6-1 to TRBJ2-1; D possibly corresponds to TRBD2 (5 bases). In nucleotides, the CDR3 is TGTGCCAGCAGGGCCAGCGGAAACTACAATGAGCAGTTCTTC. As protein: CASRASGNYNEQFF.